The clone carrying this T cell receptor beta chain was found many times. Its antigen remains unknown. The sample belongs to a study of CD8+CD57+ T cells in acquired aplastic anemia. The wider study: Each DNA sample taken from sorted CD4+ and CD8+ cells came to around 3.4 ug on average. Healthy donor CD4+ samples were sequenced to a depth that averaged roughly 10 million reads. General study findings and limits: Patients and controls were found to share fewer than 35 CD8+ CDR3 sequences. Significance was not reached for CD8+ Simpson's diversity between patients and controls.

TCR beta VDJ and CDR3 profiles were obtained from a genomic DNA template. TCRdb recomputed calls from the reads with MiXCR, one row per CDR3 protein. The sample lists hundreds of thousands of distinct CDR3 sequences; around 68% were seen once. Per germline, CDR1 LGHNA and CDR2 YSLEER. The junction had 4 bases not matched to a gene; V was cut back by 2 bases and J by 2 bases. This CDR3 has 16 amino acids. The chain uses TRBV4-3 and TRBJ1-3, with 9 bases aligning to TRBD1. What was sequenced was sorted CD4+, CD8+, or CD8+CD57+ T cells (not recorded which) from PBMCs. The sequence was collected from a human donor in good health, serving as a control. This chain's CDR3 is CASSQYRQGAGNTIYF. The CDR3 DNA reads as TGCGCCAGCAGCCAATACAGACAGGGGGCTGGAAACACCATATATTTT.